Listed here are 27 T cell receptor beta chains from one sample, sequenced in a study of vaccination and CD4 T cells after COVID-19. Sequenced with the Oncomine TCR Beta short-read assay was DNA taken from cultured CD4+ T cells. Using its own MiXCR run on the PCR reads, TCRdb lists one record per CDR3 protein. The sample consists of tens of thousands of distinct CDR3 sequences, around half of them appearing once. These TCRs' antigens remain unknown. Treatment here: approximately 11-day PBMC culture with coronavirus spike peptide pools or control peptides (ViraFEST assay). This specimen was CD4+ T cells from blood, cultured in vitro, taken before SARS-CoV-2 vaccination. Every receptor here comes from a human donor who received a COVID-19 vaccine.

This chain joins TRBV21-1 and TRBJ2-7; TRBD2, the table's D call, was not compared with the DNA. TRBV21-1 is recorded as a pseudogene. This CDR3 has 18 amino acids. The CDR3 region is CASSNPGTSGGLFYEQYF. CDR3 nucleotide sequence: TGTGCCAGCAGCAACCCCGGGACTAGCGGGGGGCTGTTCTACGAGCAGTACTTC.

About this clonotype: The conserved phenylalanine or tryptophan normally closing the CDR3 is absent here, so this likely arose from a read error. The CDR3 reads CASVRAGASGANVLTL. As DNA, the CDR3 is TGTGCCAGCGTACGGGCAGGGGCTTCTGGGGCCAACGTCCTGACTCTC. The chain combines TRBV2 with TRBJ2-6; D may be TRBD1 (6 bases). Germline assignment: CDR1 SNHLY and CDR2 FYNNEI. The CDR3 runs to 16 residues. V lost 8 bases and J 1 base, leaving 15 bases between the germline ends.

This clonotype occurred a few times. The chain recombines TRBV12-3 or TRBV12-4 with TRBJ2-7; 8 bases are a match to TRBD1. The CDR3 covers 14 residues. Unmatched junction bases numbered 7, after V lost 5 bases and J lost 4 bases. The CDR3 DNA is TGTGCCAGCAGTCGGGGACAGGTGAGGTACGAGCAGTACTTC. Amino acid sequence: CASSRGQVRYEQYF.

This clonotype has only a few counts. The chain's CDR3 is CASSLRQTSNQPQHF. CDR3 nucleotide sequence: TGTGCCAGCAGTTTACGTCAGACTAGCAATCAGCCCCAGCATTTT. V gene TRBV27 combines with J gene TRBJ1-5; no reliable D call. The CDR3 has 15 amino acids. From germline, CDR1 is MNHEY and CDR2 SMNVEV (reference sequence). V was pared by 2 bases and J by 0 bases, with 8 bases between.

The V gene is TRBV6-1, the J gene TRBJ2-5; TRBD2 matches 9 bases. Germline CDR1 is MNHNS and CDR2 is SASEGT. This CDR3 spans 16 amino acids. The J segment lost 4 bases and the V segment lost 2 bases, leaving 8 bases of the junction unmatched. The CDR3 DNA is TGTGCCAGCAGTGAATCTAGCGGGGCTACCACAGAGACCCAGTACTTC. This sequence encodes CASSESSGATTETQYF.

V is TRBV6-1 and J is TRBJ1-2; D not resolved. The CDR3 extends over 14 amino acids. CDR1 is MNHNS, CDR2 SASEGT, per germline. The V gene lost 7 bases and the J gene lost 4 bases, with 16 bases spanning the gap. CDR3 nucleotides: TGTGCCAGCACGACAACTGCCTGGGGCTATGGCTACACCTTC. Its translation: CASTTTAWGYGYTF.

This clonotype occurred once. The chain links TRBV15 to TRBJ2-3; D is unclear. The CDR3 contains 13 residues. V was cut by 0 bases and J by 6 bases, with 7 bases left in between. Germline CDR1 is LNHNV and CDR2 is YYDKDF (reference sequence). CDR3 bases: TGTGCCACCAGCAGAGATTTCGGGGATACGCAGTATTTT. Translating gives CATSRDFGDTQYF.

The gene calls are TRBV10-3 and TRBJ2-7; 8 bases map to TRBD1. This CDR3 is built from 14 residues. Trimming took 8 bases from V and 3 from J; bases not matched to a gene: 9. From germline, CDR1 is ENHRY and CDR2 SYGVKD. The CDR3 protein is CAIAPGQGVYEQYF. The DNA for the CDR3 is TGTGCCATCGCCCCCGGACAGGGTGTCTACGAGCAGTACTTC.

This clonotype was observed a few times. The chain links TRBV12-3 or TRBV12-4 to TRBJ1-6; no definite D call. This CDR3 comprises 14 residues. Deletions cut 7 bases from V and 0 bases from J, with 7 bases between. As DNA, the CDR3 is TGTGCCAGCACTGAGTTCTCCTATAATTCACCCCTCCACTTT. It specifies CASTEFSYNSPLHF.

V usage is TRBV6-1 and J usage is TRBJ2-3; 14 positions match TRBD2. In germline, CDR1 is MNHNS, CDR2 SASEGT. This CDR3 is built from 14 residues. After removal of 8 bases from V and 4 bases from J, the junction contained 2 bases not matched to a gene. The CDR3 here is CASRLAGGPDTQYF. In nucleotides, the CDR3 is TGTGCCAGCCGACTAGCGGGGGGGCCAGATACGCAGTATTTT.

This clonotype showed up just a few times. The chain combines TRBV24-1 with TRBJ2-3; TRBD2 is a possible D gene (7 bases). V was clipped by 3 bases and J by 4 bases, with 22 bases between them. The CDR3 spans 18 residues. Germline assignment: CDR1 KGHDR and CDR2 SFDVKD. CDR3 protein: CATSDPSGGQYFADTQYF. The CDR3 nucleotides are TGTGCCACCAGTGATCCCTCCGGGGGGCAGTATTTCGCAGATACGCAGTATTTT.

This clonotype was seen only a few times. The CDR3 loop reads CASSFFSGANVLTF. The CDR3 bases are TGTGCCAGCAGCTTCTTCTCTGGGGCCAACGTCCTGACTTTC. The chain couples TRBV7-3 to TRBJ2-6; unclear D gene. V lost 3 bases and J lost 0, with 3 bases in between. The CDR3 is 14 amino acids. Germline V lookup: CDR1 SGHTA, CDR2 FQGTGA.

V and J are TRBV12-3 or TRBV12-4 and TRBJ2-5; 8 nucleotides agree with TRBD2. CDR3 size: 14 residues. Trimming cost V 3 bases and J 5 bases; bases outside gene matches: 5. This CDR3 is CASSFGGGPETQYF. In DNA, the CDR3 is TGTGCCAGCAGTTTCGGGGGGGGGCCGGAGACCCAGTACTTC.

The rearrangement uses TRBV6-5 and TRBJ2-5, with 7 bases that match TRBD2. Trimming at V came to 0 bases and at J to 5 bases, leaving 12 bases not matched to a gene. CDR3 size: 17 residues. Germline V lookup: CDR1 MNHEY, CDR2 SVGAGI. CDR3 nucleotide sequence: TGTGCCAGCAGTTACTCGTACCGGCGGGGGAGGTTGGAGACCCAGTACTTC. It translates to CASSYSYRRGRLETQYF.

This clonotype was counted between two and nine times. In DNA, the CDR3 is TGTGCCAGCAGTGAGGGCTTAGGCTATGGCTACACCTTC. Amino acid sequence: CASSEGLGYGYTF. The rearrangement uses TRBV6-1 and TRBJ1-2; D is uncertain. The ends were cut back, 3 bases at V and 4 bases at J, with 9 bases in the middle. CDR3 length equals 13 residues. The V gene's germline CDR1 is MNHNS and CDR2 SASEGT.

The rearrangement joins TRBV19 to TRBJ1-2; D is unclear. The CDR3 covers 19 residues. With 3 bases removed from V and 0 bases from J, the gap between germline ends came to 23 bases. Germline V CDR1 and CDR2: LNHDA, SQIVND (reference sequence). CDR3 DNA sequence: TGTGCCAGTAGTATCGTCACCCGAGGCGGTTTTTCAGCTAACTATGGCTACACCTTC. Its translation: CASSIVTRGGFSANYGYTF.

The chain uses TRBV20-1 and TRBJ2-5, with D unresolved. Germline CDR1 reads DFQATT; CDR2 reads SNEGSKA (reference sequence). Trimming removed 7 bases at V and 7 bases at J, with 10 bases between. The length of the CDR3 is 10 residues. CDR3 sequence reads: CSVSRRTQYF. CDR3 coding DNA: TGCAGTGTTTCCCGAAGGACCCAGTACTTC.

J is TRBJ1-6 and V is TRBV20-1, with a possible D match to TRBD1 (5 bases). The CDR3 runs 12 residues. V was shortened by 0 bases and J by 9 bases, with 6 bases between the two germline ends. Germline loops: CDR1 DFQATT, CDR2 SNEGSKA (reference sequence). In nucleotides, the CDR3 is TGCAGTGCTAGAGATGGGGGTTCACCCCTCCACTTT. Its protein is CSARDGGSPLHF.

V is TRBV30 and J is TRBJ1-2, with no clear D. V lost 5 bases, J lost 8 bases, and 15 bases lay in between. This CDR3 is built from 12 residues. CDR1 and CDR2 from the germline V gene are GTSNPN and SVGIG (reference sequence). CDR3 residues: CAWSALEGGYTF. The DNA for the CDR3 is TGTGCCTGGTCAGCCTTAGAAGGCGGCTACACCTTC.

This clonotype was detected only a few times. The CDR3 DNA reads as TGTGCCAGCAGTTACGGTGAGACCCAGTACTTC. Amino acid sequence: CASSYGETQYF. This chain uses TRBV2 with TRBJ2-5; D is undetermined. Trimming shortened V by 5 bases and J by 5 bases, and 6 bases separated the two germline ends. The CDR3 contains 11 residues. The V gene's germline CDR1 is SNHLY and CDR2 FYNNEI. Complete variable domain (other parts from reference TRBV2 and TRBJ2-5): EPEVTQTPSHQVTQMGQEVILRCVPISNHLYFYWYRQILGQKVEFLVSFYNNEISEKSEIFDDQFSVERPDGSNFTLKIRSTKLEDSAMYFCASSYGETQYFGPGTRLLVL.

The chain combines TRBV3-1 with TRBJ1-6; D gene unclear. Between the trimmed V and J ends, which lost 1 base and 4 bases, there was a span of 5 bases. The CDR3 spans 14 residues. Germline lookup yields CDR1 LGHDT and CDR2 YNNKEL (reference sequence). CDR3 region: CASSQGGYNSPLHF. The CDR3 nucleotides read TGTGCCAGCAGCCAAGGAGGGTATAATTCACCCCTCCACTTT.

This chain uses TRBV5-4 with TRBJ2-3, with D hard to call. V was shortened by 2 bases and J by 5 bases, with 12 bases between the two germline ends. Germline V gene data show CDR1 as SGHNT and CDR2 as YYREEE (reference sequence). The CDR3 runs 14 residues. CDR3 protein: CASSLDPAGDTQYF. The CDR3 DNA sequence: TGTGCCAGCAGCTTAGACCCAGCTGGAGATACGCAGTATTTT.

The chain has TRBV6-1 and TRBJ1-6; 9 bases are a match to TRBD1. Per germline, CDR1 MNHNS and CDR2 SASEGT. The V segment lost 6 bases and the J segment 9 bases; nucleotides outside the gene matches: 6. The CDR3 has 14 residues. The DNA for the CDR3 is TGTGCCAGCAGACGAACAGGGGGCGGTTCACCCCTCCACTTT. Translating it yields CASRRTGGGSPLHF.

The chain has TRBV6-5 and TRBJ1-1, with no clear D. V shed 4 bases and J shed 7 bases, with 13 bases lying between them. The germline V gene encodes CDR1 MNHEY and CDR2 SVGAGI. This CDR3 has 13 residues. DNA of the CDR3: TGTGCCAGCAGTTTAGAGGTTGAGGGTGAAGCTTTCTTT. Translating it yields CASSLEVEGEAFF.

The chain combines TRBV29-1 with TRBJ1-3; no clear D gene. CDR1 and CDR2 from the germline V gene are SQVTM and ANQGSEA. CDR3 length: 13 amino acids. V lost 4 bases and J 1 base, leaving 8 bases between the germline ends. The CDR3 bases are TGCAGCGTTGTGTGGGAGTCTGGAAACACCATATATTTT. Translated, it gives CSVVWESGNTIYF.

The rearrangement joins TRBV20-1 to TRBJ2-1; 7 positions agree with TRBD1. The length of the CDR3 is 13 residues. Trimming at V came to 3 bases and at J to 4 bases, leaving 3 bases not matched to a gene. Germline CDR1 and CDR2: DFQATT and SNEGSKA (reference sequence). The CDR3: CSASGTEYNEQFF. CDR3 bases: TGCAGTGCTAGCGGGACAGAGTACAATGAGCAGTTCTTC.

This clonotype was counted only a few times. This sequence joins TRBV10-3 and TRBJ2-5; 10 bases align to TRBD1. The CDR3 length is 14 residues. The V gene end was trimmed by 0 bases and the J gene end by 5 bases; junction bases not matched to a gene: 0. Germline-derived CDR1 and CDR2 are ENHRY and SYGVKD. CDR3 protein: CAISESTGGETQYF. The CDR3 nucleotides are TGTGCCATCAGTGAGTCGACAGGGGGCGAGACCCAGTACTTC.